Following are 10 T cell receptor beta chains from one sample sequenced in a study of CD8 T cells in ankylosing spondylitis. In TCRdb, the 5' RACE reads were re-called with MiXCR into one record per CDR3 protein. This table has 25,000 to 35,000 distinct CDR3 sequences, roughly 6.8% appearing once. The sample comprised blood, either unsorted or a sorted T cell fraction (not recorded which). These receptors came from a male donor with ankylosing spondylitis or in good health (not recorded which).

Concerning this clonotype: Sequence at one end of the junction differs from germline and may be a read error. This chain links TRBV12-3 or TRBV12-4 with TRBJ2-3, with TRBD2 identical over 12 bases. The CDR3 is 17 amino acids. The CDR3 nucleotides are TGTGCCTGCAGCGGGCGGACTAGCGGGGACTTCACAGATACGCAGTATTTT. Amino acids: CACSGRTSGDFTDTQYF.

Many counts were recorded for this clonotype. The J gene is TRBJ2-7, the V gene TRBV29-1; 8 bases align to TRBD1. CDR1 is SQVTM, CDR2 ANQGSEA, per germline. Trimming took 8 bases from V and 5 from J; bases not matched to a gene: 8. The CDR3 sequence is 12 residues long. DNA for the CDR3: TGCAGCTTCAGGACAGGGTTCGACGAGCAGTACTTC. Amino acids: CSFRTGFDEQYF.

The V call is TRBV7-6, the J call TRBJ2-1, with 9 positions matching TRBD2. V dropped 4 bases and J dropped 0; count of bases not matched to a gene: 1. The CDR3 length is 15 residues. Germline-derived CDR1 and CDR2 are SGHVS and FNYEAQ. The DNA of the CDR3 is TGTGCCAGCAGCTCACTAGCGGGCTCCTACAATGAGCAGTTCTTC. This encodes CASSSLAGSYNEQFF. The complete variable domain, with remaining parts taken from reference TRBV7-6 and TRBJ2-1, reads GAGVSQSPRYKVTKRGQDVALRCDPISGHVSLYWYRQALGQGPEFLTYFNYEAQQDKSGLPNDRFSAERPEGSISTLTIQRTEQRDSAMYRCASSSLAGSYNEQFFGPGTRLTVL.

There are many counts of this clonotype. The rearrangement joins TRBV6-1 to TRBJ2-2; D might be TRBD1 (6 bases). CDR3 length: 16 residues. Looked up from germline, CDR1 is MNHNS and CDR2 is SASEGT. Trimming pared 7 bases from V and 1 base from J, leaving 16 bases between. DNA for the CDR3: TGTGCCAGCATAAACCTCGACAGGAGGAACACCGGGGAGCTGTTTTTT. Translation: CASINLDRRNTGELFF.

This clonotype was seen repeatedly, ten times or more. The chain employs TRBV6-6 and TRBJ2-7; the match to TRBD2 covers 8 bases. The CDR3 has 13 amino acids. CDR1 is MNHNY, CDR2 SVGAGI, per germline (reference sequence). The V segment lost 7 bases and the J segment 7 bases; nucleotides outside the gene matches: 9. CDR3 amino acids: CASNKAGVKEQYF. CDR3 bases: TGTGCCAGCAACAAAGCGGGAGTAAAAGAGCAGTACTTC.

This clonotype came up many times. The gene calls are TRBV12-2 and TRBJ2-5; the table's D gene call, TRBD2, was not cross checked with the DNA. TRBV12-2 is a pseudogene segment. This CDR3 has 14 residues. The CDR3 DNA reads TGTGCAAGTCGCACTAGCGGGAGGGCGGAGACCCAGTACTTC. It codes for CASRTSGRAETQYF.

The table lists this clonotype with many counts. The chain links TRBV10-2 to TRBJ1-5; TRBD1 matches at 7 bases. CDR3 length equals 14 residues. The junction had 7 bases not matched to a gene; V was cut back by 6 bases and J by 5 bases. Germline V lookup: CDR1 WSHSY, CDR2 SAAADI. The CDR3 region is CASSDGQEYQPQHF. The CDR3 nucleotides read TGCGCCAGCAGCGACGGACAGGAGTATCAGCCCCAGCATTTT.

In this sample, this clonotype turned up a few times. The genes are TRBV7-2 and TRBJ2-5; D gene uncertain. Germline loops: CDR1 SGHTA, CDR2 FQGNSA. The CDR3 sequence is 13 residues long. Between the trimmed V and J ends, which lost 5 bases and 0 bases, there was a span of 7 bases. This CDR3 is CASSQNNQETQYF. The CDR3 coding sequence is TGTGCCAGCAGCCAGAACAACCAAGAGACCCAGTACTTC.

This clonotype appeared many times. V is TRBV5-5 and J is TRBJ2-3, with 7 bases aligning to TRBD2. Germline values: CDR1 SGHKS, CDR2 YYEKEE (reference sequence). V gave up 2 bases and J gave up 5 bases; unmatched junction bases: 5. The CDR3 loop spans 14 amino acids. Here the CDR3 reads CASSFGLDGDTQYF. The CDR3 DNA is TGTGCCAGCAGCTTCGGACTAGACGGAGATACGCAGTATTTT.

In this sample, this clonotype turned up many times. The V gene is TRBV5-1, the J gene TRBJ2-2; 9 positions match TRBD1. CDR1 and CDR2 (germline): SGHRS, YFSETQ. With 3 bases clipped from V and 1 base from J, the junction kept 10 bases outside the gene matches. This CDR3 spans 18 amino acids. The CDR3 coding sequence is TGCGCCAGCAGCTACATCGTCCGGGACAGGGAGAACACCGGGGAGCTGTTTTTT. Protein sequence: CASSYIVRDRENTGELFF.